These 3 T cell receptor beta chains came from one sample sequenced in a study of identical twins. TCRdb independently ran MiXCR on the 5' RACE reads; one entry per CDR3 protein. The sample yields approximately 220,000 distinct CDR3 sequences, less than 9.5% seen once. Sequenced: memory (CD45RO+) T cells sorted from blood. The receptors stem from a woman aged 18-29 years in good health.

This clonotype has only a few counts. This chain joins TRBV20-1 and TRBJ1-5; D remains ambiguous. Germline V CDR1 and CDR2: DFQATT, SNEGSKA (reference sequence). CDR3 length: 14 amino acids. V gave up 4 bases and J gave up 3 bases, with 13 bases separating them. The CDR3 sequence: CSAKVGNLNQPQHF. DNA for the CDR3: TGCAGTGCTAAGGTGGGAAATCTCAATCAGCCCCAGCATTTT.

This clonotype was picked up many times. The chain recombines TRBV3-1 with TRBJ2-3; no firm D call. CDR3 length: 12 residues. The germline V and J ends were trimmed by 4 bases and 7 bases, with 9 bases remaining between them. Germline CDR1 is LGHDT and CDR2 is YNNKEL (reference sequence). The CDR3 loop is CASSPSKNTQYF. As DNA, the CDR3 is TGTGCCAGCAGCCCGTCCAAAAATACGCAGTATTTT.

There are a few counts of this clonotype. The CDR3 DNA reads as TGTGCCAGCAGCGAATTACATAGGGGGGGTACGCAGTATTTT. Translating it yields CASSELHRGGTQYF. The rearrangement uses TRBV9 and TRBJ2-3; a possible D gene is TRBD2 (7 bases). The CDR3 totals 14 residues. V was shortened by 3 bases and J by 8 bases, with 16 bases between the two germline ends. From germline, CDR1 is SGDLS and CDR2 YYNGEE.